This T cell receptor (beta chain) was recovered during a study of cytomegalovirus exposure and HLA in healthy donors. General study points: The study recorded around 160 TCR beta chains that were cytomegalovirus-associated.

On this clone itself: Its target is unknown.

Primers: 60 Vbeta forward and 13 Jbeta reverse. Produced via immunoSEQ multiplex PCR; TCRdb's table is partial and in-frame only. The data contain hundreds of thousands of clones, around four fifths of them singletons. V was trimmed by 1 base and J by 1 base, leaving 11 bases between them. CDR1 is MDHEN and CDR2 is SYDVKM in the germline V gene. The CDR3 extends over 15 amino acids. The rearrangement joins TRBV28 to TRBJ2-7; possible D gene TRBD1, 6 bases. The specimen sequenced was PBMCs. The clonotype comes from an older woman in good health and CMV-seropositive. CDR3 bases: TGTGCCAGCAGTTTATTTAGGGACACTTCCTACGAGCAGTACTTC. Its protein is CASSLFRDTSYEQYF.